This TCR beta chain emerged from a study of cytomegalovirus exposure and HLA in healthy donors. Trimming shortened V by 5 bases and J by 0 bases, and 12 bases separated the two germline ends. Germline V gives CDR1 SGHRS, CDR2 YFSETQ. This CDR3 has 15 amino acids. The PCR used 60 Vbeta and 13 Jbeta primers. The repertoire was sequenced with immunoSEQ multiplex PCR; TCRdb's copy has only in-frame clones and lacks some. The repertoire holds 200,000 or so clones, 70% to 80% seen once, with under 0.25% in the top ten. Sample: PBMCs. This receptor was obtained from a girl under 10 years old in good health and CMV-seronegative. The genes are TRBV5-1 and TRBJ2-1; D is undetermined. The CDR3 DNA is TGCGCCAGCAGGCCAGGCTCCAGCTCCTACAATGAGCAGTTCTTC. It translates to CASRPGSSSYNEQFF.